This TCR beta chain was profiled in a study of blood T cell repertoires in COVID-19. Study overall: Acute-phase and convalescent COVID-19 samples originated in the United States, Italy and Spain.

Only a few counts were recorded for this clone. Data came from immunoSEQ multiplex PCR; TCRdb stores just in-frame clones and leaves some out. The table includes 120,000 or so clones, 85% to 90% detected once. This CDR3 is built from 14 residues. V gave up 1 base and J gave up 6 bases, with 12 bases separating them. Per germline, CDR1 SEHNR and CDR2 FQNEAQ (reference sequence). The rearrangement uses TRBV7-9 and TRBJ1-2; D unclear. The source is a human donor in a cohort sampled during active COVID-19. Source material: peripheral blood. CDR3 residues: CASSLDRGTNGYTF. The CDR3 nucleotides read TGTGCCAGCAGCTTAGACCGAGGAACGAATGGCTACACCTTC.